This T cell receptor (beta chain) was sequenced during a study of blood T cell repertoires in COVID-19. Turning to the study itself: The United States, Italy and Spain provided the acute and convalescent COVID-19 samples. Sources were T cells, B-cell-depleted T cells, or PBMCs; the material itself was cDNA or gDNA.

Under the authors' procedure: Estimation of nucleated cell counts relied on the amplification of reference gene primers. Using immunoSEQ multiplex PCR, the repertoire was profiled, and TCRdb retains in-frame clones only, with some absent. V, J and clone size were drawn from that table, and D and trimming were deduced from the DNA. The data contain around 140,000 clones, 84% of them singletons. Residents of 24 US areas, aged about 18 to 100 years, made up the participants. Germline loops: CDR1 SGHNT, CDR2 YENEEA. This CDR3 is 14 amino acids long. V was trimmed by 0 bases and J by 4 bases, leaving 6 bases between them.

The chain recombines TRBV11-3 with TRBJ2-2; D not certain. Sequences were obtained from PBMCs or T cells enriched from blood (not recorded which). The sequence was obtained from a man aged 35 to 55 with acute COVID-19. The CDR3 spells CASSLDYSTGELFF. DNA for the CDR3: TGTGCCAGCAGCTTAGATTATAGCACCGGGGAGCTGTTTTTT.